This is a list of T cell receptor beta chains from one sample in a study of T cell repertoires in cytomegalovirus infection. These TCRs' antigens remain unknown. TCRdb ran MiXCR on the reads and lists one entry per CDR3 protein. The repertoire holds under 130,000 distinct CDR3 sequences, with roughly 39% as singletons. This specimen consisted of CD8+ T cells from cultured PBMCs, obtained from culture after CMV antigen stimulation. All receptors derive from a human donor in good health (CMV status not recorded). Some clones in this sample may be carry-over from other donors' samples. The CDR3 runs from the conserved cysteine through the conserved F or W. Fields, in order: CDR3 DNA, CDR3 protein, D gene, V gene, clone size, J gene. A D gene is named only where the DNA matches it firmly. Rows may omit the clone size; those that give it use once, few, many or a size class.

CDR3nt: TGTGCCAGCAGTTACGTCGGGGGGGCCACTGAAGCTTTCTTT
CDR3aa: CASSYVGGATEAFF
d_gene: NA
v_gene: TRBV6-5
abundance: NA
j_gene: TRBJ1-1

CDR3nt: TGTGCCATCAGTGAGGATAGGGTTGGCGGCACTGAAGCTTTCTTT
CDR3aa: CAISEDRVGGTEAFF
d_gene: NA
v_gene: TRBV10-3
abundance: few
j_gene: TRBJ1-1

CDR3nt: TGTGCCAGCAGGGGGACAGGAACGGGAAATGAGCAGTTCTTC
CDR3aa: CASRGTGTGNEQFF
d_gene: TRBD1
v_gene: TRBV2
abundance: many
j_gene: TRBJ2-1

CDR3nt: TGCAGTGCTAGTCCCGCCACTAGCGGGGGGGCAGCAGATACGCAGTATTTT
CDR3aa: CSASPATSGGAADTQYF
d_gene: TRBD2
v_gene: TRBV20-1
abundance: NA
j_gene: TRBJ2-3

CDR3nt: TGCGCCAGCAGCTTGATTGCCTCGGGGGAGGGTACAGATACGCAGTATTTT
CDR3aa: CASSLIASGEGTDTQYF
d_gene: TRBD2
v_gene: TRBV5-1
abundance: NA
j_gene: TRBJ2-3

CDR3nt: TGTGCCAGCAGCAAGAGGGGACAGGCCTTCACAGATACGCAGTATTTT
CDR3aa: CASSKRGQAFTDTQYF
d_gene: TRBD1
v_gene: TRBV11-3
abundance: NA
j_gene: TRBJ2-3

CDR3nt: TGTGCCAGCAGTTGGGGTGGAGTCGCCTACGAGCAGTACTTC
CDR3aa: CASSWGGVAYEQYF
d_gene: NA
v_gene: TRBV28
abundance: NA
j_gene: TRBJ2-7

CDR3nt: TGCGCCAGCAGCACCCACATCGGGGGGTTCAACGAGCAGTACTTC
CDR3aa: CASSTHIGGFNEQYF
d_gene: TRBD2
v_gene: TRBV4-1
abundance: few
j_gene: TRBJ2-7

CDR3nt: TGCGCCAGCAGCCCCCCCTCAGGGGCTTCGAGCACTGAAGCTTTCTTT
CDR3aa: CASSPPSGASSTEAFF
d_gene: NA
v_gene: TRBV4-1
abundance: few
j_gene: TRBJ1-1

CDR3nt: TGTGCCAGCAGCCCTGTGCAGGACACCCCCTACGAGCAGTACTTC
CDR3aa: CASSPVQDTPYEQYF
d_gene: NA
v_gene: TRBV7-3
abundance: NA
j_gene: TRBJ2-7

CDR3nt: TGTGCCAGCAGTTTGGCGGGGACCTCCTACAATGAGCAGTTCTTC
CDR3aa: CASSLAGTSYNEQFF
d_gene: NA
v_gene: TRBV27
abundance: NA
j_gene: TRBJ2-1